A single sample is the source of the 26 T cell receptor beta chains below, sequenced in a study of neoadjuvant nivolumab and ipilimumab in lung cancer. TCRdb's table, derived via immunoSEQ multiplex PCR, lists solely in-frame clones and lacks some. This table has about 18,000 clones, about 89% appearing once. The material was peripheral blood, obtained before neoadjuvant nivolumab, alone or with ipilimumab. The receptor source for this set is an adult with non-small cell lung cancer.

The CDR3 sequence: CASSLGAGDQETQYF. The CDR3 DNA reads as TGCGCCAGCAGCTTGGGGGCAGGGGACCAAGAGACCCAGTACTTC. This sequence joins TRBV5-1 and TRBJ2-5; D might be TRBD1 (6 bases). Looked up from germline, CDR1 is SGHRS and CDR2 is YFSETQ. The CDR3 totals 15 residues. The V end lost 0 bases, the J end lost 0 bases, and 9 bases lay between the germline ends.

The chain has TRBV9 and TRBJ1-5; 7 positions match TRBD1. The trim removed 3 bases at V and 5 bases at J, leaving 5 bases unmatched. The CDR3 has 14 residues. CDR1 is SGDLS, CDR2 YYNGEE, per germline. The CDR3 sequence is CASSALGGDQPQHF. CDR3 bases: TGTGCCAGCAGCGCCCTAGGGGGCGATCAGCCCCAGCATTTT.

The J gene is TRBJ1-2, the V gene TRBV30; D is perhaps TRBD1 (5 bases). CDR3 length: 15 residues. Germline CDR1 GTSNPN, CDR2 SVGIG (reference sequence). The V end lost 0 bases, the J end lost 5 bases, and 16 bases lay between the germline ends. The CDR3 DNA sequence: TGTGCCTGGAGTGTACGTTTCGGGGCAGTTTATGGCTACACCTTC. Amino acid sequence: CAWSVRFGAVYGYTF.

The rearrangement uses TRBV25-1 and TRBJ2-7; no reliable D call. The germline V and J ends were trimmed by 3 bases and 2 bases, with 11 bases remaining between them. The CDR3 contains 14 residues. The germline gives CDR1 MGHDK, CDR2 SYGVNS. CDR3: CASSDRVSPYEQYF. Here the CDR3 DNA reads TGTGCCAGCAGTGATAGGGTCAGTCCCTACGAGCAGTACTTC.

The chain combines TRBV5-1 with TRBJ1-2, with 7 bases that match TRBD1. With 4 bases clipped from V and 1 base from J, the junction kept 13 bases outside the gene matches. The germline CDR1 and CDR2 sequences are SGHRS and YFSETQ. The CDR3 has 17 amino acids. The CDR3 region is CASSRDPGQNFNYGYTF. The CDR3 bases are TGCGCCAGCAGCCGAGACCCGGGACAGAACTTTAACTATGGCTACACCTTC.

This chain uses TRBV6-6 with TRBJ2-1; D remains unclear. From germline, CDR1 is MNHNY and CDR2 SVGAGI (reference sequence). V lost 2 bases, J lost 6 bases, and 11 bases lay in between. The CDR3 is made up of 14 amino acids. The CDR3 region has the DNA TGTGCCAGCAGTTACCCGTCGGTGGGCAATGAGCAGTTCTTC. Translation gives CASSYPSVGNEQFF.

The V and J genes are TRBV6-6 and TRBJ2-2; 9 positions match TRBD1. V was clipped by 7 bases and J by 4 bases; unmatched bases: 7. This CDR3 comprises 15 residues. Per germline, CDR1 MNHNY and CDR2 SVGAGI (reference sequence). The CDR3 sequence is CASNTIQGATGELFF. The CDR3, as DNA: TGTGCCAGCAACACTATACAGGGGGCCACCGGGGAGCTGTTTTTT.

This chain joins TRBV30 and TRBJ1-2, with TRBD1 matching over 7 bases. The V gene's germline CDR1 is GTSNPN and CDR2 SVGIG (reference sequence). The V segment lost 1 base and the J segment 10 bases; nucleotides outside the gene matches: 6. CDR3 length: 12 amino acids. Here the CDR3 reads CAWSGQGQSYTF. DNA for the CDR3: TGTGCCTGGAGTGGACAGGGCCAGTCCTACACCTTC.

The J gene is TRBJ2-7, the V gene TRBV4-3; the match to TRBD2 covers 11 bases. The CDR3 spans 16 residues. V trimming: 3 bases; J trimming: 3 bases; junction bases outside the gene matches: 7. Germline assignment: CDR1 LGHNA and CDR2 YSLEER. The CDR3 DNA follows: TGCGCCAGCAGCCACGGCTCGGGACTAGCGGTCTACGAGCAGTACTTC. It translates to CASSHGSGLAVYEQYF.

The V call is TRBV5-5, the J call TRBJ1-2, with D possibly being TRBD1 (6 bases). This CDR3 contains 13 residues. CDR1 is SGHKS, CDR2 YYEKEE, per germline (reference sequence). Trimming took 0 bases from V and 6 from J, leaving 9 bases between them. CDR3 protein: CASSLGQGNGYTF. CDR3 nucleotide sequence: TGTGCCAGCAGCTTGGGGCAGGGGAATGGCTACACCTTC.

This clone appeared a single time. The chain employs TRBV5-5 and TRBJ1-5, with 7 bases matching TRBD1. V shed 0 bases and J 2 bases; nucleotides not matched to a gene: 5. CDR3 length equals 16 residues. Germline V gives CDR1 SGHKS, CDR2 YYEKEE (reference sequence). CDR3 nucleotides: TGTGCCAGCAGCTTGGAACCCAGGGGGGGCAATCAGCCCCAGCATTTT. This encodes CASSLEPRGGNQPQHF. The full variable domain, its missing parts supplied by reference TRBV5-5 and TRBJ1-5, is DAGVTQSPTHLIKTRGQQVTLRCSPISGHKSVSWYQQVLGQGPQFIFQYYEKEERGRGNFPDRFSARQFPNYSSELNVNALLLGDSALYLCASSLEPRGGNQPQHFGDGTRLSIL.

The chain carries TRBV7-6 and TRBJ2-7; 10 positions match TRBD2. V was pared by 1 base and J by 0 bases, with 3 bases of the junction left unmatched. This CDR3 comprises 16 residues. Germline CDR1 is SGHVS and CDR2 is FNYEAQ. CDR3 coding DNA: TGTGCCAGCAGCTTAGTAGCGGGAGGAATCTCCTACGAGCAGTACTTC. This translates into CASSLVAGGISYEQYF.

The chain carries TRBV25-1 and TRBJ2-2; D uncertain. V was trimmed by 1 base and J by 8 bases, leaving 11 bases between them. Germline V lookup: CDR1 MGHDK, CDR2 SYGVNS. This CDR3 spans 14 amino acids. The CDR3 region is CASSESHRRGELFF. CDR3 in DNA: TGTGCCAGCAGTGAATCCCATCGGCGGGGGGAGCTGTTTTTT.

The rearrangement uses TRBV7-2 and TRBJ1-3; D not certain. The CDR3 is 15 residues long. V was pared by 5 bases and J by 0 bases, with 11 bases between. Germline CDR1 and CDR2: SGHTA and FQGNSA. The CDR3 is CASSQDTSSGNTIYF. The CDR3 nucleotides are TGTGCCAGCAGCCAAGACACGAGCTCTGGAAACACCATATATTTT.

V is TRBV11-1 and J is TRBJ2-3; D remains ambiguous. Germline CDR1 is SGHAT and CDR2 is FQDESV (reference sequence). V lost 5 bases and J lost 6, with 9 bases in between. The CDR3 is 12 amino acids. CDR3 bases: TGTGCCAGCAGCGGATCTGGGGATACGCAGTATTTT. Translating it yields CASSGSGDTQYF.

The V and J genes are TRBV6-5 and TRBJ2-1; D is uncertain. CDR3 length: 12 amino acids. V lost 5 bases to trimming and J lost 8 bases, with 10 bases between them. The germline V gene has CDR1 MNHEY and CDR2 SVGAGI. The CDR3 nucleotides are TGTGCCAGCAGTATTACGGGCCATGAGCAGTTCTTC. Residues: CASSITGHEQFF.

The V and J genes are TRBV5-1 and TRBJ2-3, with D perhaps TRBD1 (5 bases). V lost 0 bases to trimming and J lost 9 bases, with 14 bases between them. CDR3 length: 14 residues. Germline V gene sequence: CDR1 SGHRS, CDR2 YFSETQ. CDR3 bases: TGCGCCAGCAGCTTGGGAGGCGGCGCAGGGACGCAGTATTTT. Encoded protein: CASSLGGGAGTQYF.

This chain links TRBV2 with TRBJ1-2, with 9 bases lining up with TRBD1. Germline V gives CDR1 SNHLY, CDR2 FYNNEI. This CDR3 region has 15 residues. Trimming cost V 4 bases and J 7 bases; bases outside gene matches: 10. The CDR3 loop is CASSGMDRGDSGYTF. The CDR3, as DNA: TGTGCCAGCAGTGGCATGGACAGGGGCGATAGTGGCTACACCTTC.

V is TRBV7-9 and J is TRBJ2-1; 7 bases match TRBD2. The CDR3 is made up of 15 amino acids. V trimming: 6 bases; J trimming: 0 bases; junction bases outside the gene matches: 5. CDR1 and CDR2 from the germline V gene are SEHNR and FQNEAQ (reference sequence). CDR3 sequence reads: CASSREASSYNEQFF. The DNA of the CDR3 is TGTGCCAGCAGTCGGGAGGCGAGCTCCTACAATGAGCAGTTCTTC.

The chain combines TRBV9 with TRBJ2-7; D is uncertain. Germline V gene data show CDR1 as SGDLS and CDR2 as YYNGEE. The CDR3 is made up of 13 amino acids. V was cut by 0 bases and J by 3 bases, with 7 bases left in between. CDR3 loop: CASSVENGYEQYF. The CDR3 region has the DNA TGTGCCAGCAGCGTAGAGAACGGCTACGAGCAGTACTTC.

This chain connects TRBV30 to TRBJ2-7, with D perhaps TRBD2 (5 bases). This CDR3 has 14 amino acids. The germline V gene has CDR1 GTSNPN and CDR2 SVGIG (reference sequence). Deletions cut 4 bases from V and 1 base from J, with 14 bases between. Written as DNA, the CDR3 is TGTGCCTGGATAACGAAAGCGGCGTCCTACGAGCAGTACTTC. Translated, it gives CAWITKAASYEQYF. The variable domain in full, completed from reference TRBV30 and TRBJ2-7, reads SQTIHQWPATLVQPVGSPLSLECTVEGTSNPNLYWYRQAAGRGLQLLFYSVGIGQISSEVPQNLSASRPQDRQFILSSKKLLLSDSGFYLCAWITKAASYEQYFGPGTRLTVT.

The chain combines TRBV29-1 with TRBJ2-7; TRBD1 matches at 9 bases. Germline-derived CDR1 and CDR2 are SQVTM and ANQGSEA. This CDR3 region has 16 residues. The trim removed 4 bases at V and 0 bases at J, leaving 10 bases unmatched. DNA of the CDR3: TGCAGCGTTGCCCTTGGGACAGGGCTGAGCTCCTACGAGCAGTACTTC. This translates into CSVALGTGLSSYEQYF.

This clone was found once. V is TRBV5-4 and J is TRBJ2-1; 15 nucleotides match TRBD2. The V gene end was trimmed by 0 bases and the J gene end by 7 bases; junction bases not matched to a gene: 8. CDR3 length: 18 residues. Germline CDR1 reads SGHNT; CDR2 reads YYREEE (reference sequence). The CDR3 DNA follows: TGTGCCAGCAGCTTGGGTGGGACTAGCGGGAGGCCGGGGAATGAGCAGTTCTTC. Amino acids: CASSLGGTSGRPGNEQFF.

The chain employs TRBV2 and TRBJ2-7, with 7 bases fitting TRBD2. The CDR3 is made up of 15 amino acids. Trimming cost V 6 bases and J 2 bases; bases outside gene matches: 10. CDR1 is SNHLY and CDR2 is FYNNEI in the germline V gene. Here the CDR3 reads CASSDVQGRAYEQYF. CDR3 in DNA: TGTGCCAGCAGCGACGTCCAAGGGAGGGCCTACGAGCAGTACTTC.

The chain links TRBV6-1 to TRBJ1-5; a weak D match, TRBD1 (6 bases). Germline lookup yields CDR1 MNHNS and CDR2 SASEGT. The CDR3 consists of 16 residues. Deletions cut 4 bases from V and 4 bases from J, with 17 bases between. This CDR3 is CASSGERQDRNQPQHF. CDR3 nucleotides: TGTGCCAGCAGTGGTGAACGGCAGGACAGAAATCAGCCCCAGCATTTT.

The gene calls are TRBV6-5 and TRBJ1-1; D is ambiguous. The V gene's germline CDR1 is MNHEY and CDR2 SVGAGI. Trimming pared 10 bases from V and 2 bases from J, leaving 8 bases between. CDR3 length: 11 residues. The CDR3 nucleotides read TGTGCCACCCTACTAAACACTGAAGCTTTCTTT. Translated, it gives CATLLNTEAFF.